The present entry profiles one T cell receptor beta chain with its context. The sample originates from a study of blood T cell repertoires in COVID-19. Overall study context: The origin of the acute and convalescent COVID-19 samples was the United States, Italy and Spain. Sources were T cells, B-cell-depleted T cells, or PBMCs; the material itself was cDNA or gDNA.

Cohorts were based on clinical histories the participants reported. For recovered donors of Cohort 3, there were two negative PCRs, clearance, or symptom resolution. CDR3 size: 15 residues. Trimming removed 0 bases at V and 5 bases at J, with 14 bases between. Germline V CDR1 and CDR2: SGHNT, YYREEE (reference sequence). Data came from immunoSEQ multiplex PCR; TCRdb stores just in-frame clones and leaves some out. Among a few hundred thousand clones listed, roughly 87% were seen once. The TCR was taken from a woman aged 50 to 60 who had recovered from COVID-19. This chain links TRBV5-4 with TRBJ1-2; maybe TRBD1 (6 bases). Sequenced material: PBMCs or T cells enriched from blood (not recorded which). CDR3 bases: TGTGCCAGCAGCTTGGGCCCCAGGGGCGGTTATGGCTACACCTTC. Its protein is CASSLGPRGGYGYTF.